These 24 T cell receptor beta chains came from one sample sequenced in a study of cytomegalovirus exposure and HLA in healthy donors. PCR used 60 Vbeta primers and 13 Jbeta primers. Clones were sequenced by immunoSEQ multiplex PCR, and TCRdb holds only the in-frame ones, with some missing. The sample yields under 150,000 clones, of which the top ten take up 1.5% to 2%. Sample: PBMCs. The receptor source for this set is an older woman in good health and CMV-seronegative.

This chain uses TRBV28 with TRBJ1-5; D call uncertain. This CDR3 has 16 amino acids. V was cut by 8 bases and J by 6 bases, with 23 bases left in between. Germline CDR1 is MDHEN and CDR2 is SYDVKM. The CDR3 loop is CASPPPAGHLVQPQHF. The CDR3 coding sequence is TGTGCCAGCCCCCCTCCCGCGGGTCATCTTGTTCAGCCCCAGCATTTT.

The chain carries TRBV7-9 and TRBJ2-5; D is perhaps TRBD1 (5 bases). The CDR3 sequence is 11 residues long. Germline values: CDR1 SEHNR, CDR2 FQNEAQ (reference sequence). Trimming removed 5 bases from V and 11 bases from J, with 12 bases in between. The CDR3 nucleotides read TGTGCCAGCAGCAACCAGGGCAAGCAGTACTTC. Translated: CASSNQGKQYF.

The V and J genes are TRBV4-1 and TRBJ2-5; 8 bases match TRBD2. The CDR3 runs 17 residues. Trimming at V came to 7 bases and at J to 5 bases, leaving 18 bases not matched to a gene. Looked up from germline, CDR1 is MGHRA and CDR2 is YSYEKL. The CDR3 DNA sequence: TGCGCCAGCACGAGAACCGACCCGGGACTAGGGTTGGAGACCCAGTACTTC. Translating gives CASTRTDPGLGLETQYF.

CDR3 residues: CASTPLGTFAGPNEKLFF. Here the CDR3 DNA reads TGTGCCAGCACTCCCCTGGGGACATTCGCGGGTCCTAATGAAAAACTGTTTTTT. The J gene is TRBJ1-4, the V gene TRBV27; TRBD1 might be the D (6 bases). V was shortened by 7 bases and J by 3 bases, with 24 bases between the two germline ends. The V gene's germline CDR1 is MNHEY and CDR2 SMNVEV (reference sequence). The CDR3 sequence is 18 residues long. Full variable domain (remainder filled in from reference TRBV27 and TRBJ1-4): EAQVTQNPRYLITVTGKKLTVTCSQNMNHEYMSWYRQDPGLGLRQIYYSMNVEVTDKGDVPEGYKVSRKEKRNFPLILESPSPNQTSLYFCASTPLGTFAGPNEKLFFGSGTQLSVL.

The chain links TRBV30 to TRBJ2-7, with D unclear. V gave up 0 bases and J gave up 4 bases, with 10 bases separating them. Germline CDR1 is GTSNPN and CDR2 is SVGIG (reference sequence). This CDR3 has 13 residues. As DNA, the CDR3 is TGTGCCTGGAGTGTCCGCGATATATACGAGCAGTACTTC. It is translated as CAWSVRDIYEQYF.

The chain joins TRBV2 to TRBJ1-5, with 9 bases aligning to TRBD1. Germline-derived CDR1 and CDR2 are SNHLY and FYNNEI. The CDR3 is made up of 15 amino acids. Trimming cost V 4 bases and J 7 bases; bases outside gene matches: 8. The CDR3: CASSGNRGLGQPQHF. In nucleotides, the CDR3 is TGTGCCAGCAGTGGCAACAGGGGGCTCGGGCAGCCCCAGCATTTT.

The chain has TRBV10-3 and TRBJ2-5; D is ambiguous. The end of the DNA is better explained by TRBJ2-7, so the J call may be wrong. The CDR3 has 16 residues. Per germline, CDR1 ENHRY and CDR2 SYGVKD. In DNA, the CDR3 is TGTGCCATCAGTGAGCTCGGCGGTGGTCTTTCCTACGAGCAGTACTTC. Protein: CAISELGGGLSYEQYF.

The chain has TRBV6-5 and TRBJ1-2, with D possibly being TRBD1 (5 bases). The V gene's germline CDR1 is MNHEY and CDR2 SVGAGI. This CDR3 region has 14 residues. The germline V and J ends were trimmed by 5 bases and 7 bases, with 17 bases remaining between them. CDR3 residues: CASSAQGRGSGYTF. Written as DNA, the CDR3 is TGTGCCAGCAGTGCCCAGGGTAGGGGCAGTGGCTACACCTTC.

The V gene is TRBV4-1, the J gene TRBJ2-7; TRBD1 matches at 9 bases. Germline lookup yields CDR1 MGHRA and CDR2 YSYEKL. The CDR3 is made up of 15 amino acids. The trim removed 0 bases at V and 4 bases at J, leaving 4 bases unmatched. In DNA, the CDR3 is TGCGCCAGCAGCCAAGAAGGGACAGGGAGGTACGAGCAGTACTTC. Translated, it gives CASSQEGTGRYEQYF.

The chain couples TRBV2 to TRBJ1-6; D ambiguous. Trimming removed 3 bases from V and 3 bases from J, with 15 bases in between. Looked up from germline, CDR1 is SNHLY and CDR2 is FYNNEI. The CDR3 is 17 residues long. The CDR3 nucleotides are TGTGCCAGCAGTGATGGTCGAGCGAAGGACTATAATTCACCCCTCCACTTT. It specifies CASSDGRAKDYNSPLHF.

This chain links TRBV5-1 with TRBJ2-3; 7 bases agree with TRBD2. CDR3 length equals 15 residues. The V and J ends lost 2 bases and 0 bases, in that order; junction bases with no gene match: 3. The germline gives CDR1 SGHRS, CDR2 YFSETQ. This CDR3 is CASSFYGGSTDTQYF. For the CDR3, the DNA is TGCGCCAGCAGCTTTTACGGGGGGAGCACAGATACGCAGTATTTT.

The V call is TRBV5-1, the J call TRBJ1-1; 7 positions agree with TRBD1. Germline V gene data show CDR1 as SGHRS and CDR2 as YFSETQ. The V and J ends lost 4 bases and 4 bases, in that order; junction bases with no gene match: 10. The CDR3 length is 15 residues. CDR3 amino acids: CASSRQGSGGTEAFF. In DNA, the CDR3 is TGCGCCAGCAGCCGACAGGGAAGTGGCGGCACTGAAGCTTTCTTT.

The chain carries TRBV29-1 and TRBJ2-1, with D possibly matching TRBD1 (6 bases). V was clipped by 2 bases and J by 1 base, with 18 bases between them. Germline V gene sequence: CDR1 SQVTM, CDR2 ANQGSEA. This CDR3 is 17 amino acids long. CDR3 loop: CSVERATGTTSYNEQFF. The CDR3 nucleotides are TGCAGCGTTGAACGTGCGACCGGGACAACATCCTACAATGAGCAGTTCTTC.

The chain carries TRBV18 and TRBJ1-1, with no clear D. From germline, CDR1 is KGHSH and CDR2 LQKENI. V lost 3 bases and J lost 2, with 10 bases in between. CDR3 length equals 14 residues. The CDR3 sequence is CASSPGTENTEAFF. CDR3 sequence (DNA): TGTGCCAGCTCACCCGGAACAGAAAACACTGAAGCTTTCTTT.

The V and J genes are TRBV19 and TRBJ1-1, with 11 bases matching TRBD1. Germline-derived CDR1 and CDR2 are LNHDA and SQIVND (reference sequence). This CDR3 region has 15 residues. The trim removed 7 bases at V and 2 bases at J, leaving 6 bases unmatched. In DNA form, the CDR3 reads TGTGCCAGTAAGGGACAGGGGGTCTCCAACACTGAAGCTTTCTTT. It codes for CASKGQGVSNTEAFF.

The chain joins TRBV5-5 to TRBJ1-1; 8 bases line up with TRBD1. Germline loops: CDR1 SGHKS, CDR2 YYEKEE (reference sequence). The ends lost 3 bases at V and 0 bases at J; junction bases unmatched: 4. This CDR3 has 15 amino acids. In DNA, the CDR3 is TGTGCCAGCAGCTCGAGGACAGGGTTGAACACTGAAGCTTTCTTT. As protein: CASSSRTGLNTEAFF. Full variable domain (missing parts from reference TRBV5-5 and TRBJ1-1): DAGVTQSPTHLIKTRGQQVTLRCSPISGHKSVSWYQQVLGQGPQFIFQYYEKEERGRGNFPDRFSARQFPNYSSELNVNALLLGDSALYLCASSSRTGLNTEAFFGQGTRLTVV.

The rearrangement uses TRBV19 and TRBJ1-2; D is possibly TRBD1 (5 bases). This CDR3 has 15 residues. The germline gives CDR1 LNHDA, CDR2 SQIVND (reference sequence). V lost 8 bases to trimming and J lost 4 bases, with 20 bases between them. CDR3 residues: CASYSPGSVGYGYTF. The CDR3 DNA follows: TGTGCCAGTTACTCGCCAGGGTCGGTCGGCTATGGCTACACCTTC.

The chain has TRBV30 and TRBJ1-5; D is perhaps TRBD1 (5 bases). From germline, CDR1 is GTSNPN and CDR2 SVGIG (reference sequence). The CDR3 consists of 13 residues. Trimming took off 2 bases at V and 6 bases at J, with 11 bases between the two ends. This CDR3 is CAWSHSGGQPQHF. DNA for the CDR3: TGTGCCTGGAGTCACTCCGGGGGTCAGCCCCAGCATTTT.

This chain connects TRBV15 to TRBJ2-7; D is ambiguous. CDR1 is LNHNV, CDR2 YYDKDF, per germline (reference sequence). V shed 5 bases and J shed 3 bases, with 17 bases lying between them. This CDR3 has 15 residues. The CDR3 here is CATSPKAQIYYEQYF. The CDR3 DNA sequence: TGTGCCACCAGCCCCAAAGCACAGATCTACTACGAGCAGTACTTC.

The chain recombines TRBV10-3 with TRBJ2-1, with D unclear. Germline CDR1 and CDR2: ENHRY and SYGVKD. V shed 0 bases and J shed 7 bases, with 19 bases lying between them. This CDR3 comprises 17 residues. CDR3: CAISESLERGTRNEQFF. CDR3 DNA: TGTGCCATCAGTGAGTCGTTGGAGCGCGGTACGAGGAATGAGCAGTTCTTC.

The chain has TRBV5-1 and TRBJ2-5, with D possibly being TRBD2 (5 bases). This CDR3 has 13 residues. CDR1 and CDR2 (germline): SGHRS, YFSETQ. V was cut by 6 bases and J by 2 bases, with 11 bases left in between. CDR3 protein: CASKAAVQETQYF. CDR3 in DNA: TGCGCCAGCAAAGCGGCGGTACAAGAGACCCAGTACTTC.

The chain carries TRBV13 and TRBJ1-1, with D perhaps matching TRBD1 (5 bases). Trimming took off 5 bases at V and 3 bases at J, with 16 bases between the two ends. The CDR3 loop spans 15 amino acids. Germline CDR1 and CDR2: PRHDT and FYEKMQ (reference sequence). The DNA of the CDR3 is TGTGCCAGCAGCCCAGATTGGACACCATACACTGAAGCTTTCTTT. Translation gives CASSPDWTPYTEAFF.

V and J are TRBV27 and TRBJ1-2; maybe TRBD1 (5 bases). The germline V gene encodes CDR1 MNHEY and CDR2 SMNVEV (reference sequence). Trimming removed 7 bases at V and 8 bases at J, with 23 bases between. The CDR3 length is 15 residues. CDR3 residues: CASTPEFRTRGGYTF. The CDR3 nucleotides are TGTGCCAGCACCCCGGAGTTTAGGACCCGGGGGGGCTACACCTTC.

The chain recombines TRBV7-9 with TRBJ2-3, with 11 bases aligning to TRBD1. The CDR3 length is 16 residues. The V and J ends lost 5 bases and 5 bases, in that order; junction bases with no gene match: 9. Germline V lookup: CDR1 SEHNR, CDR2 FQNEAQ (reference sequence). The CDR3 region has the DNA TGTGCCAGCAGCCAACTGGACAGGGGGCGCGTAGATACGCAGTATTTT. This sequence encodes CASSQLDRGRVDTQYF.